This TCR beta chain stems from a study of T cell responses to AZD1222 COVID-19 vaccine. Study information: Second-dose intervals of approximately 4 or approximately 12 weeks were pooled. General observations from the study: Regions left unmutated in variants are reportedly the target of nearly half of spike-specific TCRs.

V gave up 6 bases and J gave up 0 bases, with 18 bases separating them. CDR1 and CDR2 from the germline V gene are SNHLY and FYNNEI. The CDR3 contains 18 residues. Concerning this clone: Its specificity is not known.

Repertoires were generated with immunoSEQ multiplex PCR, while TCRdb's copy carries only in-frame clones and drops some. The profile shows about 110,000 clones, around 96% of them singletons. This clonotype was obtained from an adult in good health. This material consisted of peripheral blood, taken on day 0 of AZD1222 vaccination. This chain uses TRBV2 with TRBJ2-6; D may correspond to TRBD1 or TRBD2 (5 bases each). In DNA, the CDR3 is TGTGCCAGCAGACCGTGGGGGTCACCATACTCTGGGGCCAACGTCCTGACTTTC. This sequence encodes CASRPWGSPYSGANVLTF.